Below, 12 T cell receptor beta chains from the same sample are listed, as sequenced in a study of T cells after yellow fever vaccination. TCRdb re-analysed the 5' RACE reads in MiXCR, keeping a single row per CDR3 protein. This sample has approximately 96,000 distinct CDR3 sequences, with around 9.8% found just once. The source was CD8+ T cells not binding an NS4B(214-222) dextramer, sorted from PBMCs, collected approximately 15 days after the first yellow fever vaccination. The receptors come from a man between 18 and 29 years old who received the YFV17D yellow fever vaccine.

The chain has TRBV4-1 and TRBJ2-7; D is perhaps TRBD1 (6 bases). The CDR3 runs 17 residues. Germline V gene data show CDR1 as MGHRA and CDR2 as YSYEKL. Trimming removed 4 bases at V and 3 bases at J, with 22 bases between. The chain's CDR3 is CASSPHPAQGIFYEQYV. Here the CDR3 DNA reads TGCGCCAGCAGCCCCCATCCGGCGCAGGGGATTTTCTACGAGCAGTACGTC.

This chain connects TRBV12-3 or TRBV12-4 to TRBJ1-1; tentative D call: TRBD1 (5 bases). This CDR3 has 12 residues. Trimming stripped 5 bases from V and 11 bases from J, with 15 bases between. This CDR3 is CASSRRGSRAFF. For the CDR3, the DNA is TGTGCCAGCAGTCGAAGGGGCTCGCGGGCTTTCTTT.

This clonotype came up a few times. CDR3 amino acids: CASSILQGSLYDIQYF. The CDR3 DNA reads TGTGCCAGCAGTATCCTACAGGGGAGCCTTTACGACATTCAGTACTTC. This rearrangement joins TRBV28 to TRBJ2-4; 7 positions agree with TRBD1. The CDR3 spans 16 residues. Trimming cost V 5 bases and J 8 bases; bases outside gene matches: 15. Germline-derived CDR1 and CDR2 are MDHEN and SYDVKM.

A few counts support this clonotype. The J gene is TRBJ1-5, the V gene TRBV6-1; the D gene is possibly TRBD1 (6 bases). Trimming left V 10 bases short and J 2 bases short, with 15 bases between. Germline V gene data show CDR1 as MNHNS and CDR2 as SASEGT. This CDR3 has 14 amino acids. CDR3 coding DNA: TGTGCCACACAAGGGGGGGGCCGCAATCAGCCCCAGCATTTT. Translated, it gives CATQGGGRNQPQHF.

This clonotype was counted between two and nine times. This chain connects TRBV2 to TRBJ2-3; TRBD1 agrees at 9 bases. Germline CDR1 and CDR2: SNHLY and FYNNEI. J was trimmed by 3 bases and V by 6 bases; bases with no gene match: 13. There are 17 residues in the CDR3. The CDR3 here is CASSVPGQGLITDTQYF. The CDR3 DNA follows: TGTGCCAGCAGCGTACCGGGACAGGGACTAATTACAGATACGCAGTATTTT.

The gene calls are TRBV20-1 and TRBJ2-3; D not resolved. The CDR3 length is 13 residues. Germline CDR1 is DFQATT and CDR2 is SNEGSKA (reference sequence). V dropped 3 bases and J dropped 3 bases, with 10 bases sitting between them. The CDR3 DNA is TGCAGTGCTAGCGTCAGGCGAACAGATACGCAGTATTTT. Encoded protein: CSASVRRTDTQYF.

V and J are TRBV3-1 and TRBJ2-2; D might be TRBD1 (6 bases). Germline CDR1 and CDR2: LGHDT and YNNKEL (reference sequence). V was shortened by 0 bases and J by 5 bases, with 13 bases between the two germline ends. The CDR3 has 16 residues. CDR3 sequence: CASSQERTGRTGELFF. CDR3 in DNA: TGTGCCAGCAGCCAAGAGAGAACAGGGCGAACCGGGGAGCTGTTTTTT.

This clonotype was counted ten times or more. The chain joins TRBV6-2 or TRBV6-3 to TRBJ2-1, with TRBD2 identical over 9 bases. The trim removed 4 bases at V and 3 bases at J, leaving 7 bases unmatched. Germline V gives CDR1 MNHEY, CDR2 SVGEGT. CDR3 size: 16 residues. CDR3 nucleotide sequence: TGTGCCAGCAGTTCGCCTCGACTAGCGGACTACAATGAGCAGTTCTTC. Protein: CASSSPRLADYNEQFF.

The chain uses TRBV21-1 and TRBJ1-2; TRBD1, the table's D call, lacks a check against the DNA. TRBV21-1 is an annotated pseudogene. This CDR3 has 17 amino acids. CDR3 sequence reads: CASSKGDSSTRNYGYTF. CDR3 coding DNA: TGTGCCAGCAGCAAAGGAGACAGTAGCACCCGTAACTATGGCTACACCTTC.

The sample holds a few counts of this clonotype. Mismatch with germline at one junction end may stem from a read error. This chain uses TRBV7-2 with TRBJ2-1, with a weak D call TRBD1 (5 bases). Germline lookup yields CDR1 SGHTA and CDR2 FQGNSA. The CDR3 runs to 14 residues. The CDR3 protein is CASSLARGGNSRCF. The CDR3, as DNA: TGTGCCAGCAGCTTAGCTAGGGGTGGAAACTCACGTTGCTTC.

The chain combines TRBV9 with TRBJ2-2; 8 bases are shared with TRBD2. Per the germline V gene, CDR1 is SGDLS and CDR2 is YYNGEE. This CDR3 contains 18 residues. V lost 2 bases, J lost 0 bases, and 9 bases stayed unmatched. CDR3 amino acids: CASSVSGLVIANTGELFF. In DNA form, the CDR3 reads TGTGCCAGCAGCGTCTCGGGACTAGTAATCGCGAACACCGGGGAGCTGTTTTTT.

The chain has TRBV15 and TRBJ2-3; 9 bases line up with TRBD2. After removal of 1 base from V and 4 bases from J, the junction contained 3 bases not matched to a gene. Germline CDR1 LNHNV, CDR2 YYDKDF (reference sequence). The CDR3 is 15 amino acids. The CDR3 nucleotides read TGTGCCACCAGCAGAGGGGAGCGGGGGGCAGATACGCAGTATTTT. Its protein product is CATSRGERGADTQYF.